The present T cell receptor (beta chain) was sequenced within a study of T cells after yellow fever vaccination. Whole-study findings and limits: Contamination by abundant bulk-population clonotypes could be present in FACS-sorted repertoires. A minor fraction of clonotypes spanned both CD4 and CD8 compartments.

As regards this clonotype: Its antigen is not identified.

The germline V gene has CDR1 LGHNA and CDR2 YSLEER. The CDR3 sequence is 14 residues long. With 0 bases removed from V and 5 bases from J, the gap between germline ends came to 8 bases. Production of TCR cDNA was by 5'RACE template switching, which also added a universal primer site and UMIs. TCRdb re-called the 5' RACE reads through MiXCR, storing one row per CDR3 protein. This sample has over 300,000 distinct CDR3 sequences, with roughly 4.3% found just once. The V and J genes are TRBV4-3 and TRBJ1-5; D gene ambiguous. The sequencing here drew on PBMCs, taken 5 days after the yellow fever booster vaccination. The origin of this receptor is a man aged 18 to 30 who received the YFV17D yellow fever vaccine. This CDR3 is CASSQEPEHQPQHF. CDR3 coding DNA: TGCGCCAGCAGCCAAGAACCCGAACATCAGCCCCAGCATTTT.